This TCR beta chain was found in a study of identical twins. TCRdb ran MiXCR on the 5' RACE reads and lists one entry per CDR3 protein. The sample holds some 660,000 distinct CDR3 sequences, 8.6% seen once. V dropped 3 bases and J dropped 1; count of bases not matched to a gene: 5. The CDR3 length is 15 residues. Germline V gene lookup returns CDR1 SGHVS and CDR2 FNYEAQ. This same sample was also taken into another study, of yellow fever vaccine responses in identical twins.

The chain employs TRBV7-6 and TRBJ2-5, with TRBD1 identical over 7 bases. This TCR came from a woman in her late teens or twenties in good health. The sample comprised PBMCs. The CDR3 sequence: CASSLDTGVQETQYF. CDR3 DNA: TGTGCCAGCAGCTTGGACACAGGGGTCCAAGAGACCCAGTACTTC.